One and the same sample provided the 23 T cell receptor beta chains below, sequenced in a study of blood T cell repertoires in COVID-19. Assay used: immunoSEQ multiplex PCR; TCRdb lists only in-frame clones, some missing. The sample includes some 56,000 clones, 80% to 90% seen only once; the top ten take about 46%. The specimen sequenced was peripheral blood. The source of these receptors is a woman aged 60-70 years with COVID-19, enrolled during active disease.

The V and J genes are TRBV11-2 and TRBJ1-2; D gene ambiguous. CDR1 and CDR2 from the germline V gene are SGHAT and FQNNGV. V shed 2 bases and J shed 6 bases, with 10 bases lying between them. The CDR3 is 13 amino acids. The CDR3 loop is CASSLSETHGYTF. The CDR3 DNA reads TGTGCCAGCAGCTTATCAGAGACACATGGCTACACCTTC. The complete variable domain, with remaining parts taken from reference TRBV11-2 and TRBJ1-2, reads EAGVAQSPRYKIIEKRQSVAFWCNPISGHATLYWYQQILGQGPKLLIQFQNNGVVDDSQLPKDRFSAERLKGVDSTLKIQPAKLEDSAVYLCASSLSETHGYTFGSGTRLTVV.

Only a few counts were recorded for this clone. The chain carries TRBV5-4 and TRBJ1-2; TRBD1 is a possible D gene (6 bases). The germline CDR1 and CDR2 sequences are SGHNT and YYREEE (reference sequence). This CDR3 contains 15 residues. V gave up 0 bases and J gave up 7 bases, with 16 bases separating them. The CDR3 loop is CASSLEQGSASGYTF. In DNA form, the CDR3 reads TGTGCCAGCAGCTTGGAACAGGGCTCCGCGAGTGGCTACACCTTC.

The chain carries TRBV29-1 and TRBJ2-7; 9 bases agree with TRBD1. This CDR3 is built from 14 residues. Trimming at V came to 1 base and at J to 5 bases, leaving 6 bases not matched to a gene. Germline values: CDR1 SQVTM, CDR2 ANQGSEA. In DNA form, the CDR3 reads TGCAGCGTTGAAGGCCGGGACAGGGAGGACGAGCAGTACTTC. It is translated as CSVEGRDREDEQYF.

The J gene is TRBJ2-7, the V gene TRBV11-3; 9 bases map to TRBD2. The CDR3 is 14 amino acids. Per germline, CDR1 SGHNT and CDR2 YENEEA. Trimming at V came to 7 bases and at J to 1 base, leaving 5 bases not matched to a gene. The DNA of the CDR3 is TGTGCCAGCAAACCGACTAGCGGTTCCTACGAGCAGTACTTC. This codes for CASKPTSGSYEQYF.

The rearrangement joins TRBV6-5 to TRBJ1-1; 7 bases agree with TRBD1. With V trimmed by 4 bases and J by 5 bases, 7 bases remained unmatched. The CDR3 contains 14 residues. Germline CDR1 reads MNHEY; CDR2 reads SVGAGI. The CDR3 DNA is TGTGCCAGCAGTTTAGACAGGGCGGGGACTGAAGCTTTCTTT. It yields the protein CASSLDRAGTEAFF.

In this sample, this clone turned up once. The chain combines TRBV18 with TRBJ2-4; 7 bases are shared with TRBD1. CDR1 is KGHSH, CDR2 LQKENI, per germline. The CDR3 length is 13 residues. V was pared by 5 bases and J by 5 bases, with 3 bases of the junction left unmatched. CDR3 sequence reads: CASSFGQENIQYF. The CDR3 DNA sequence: TGTGCCAGCTCATTCGGACAGGAAAACATTCAGTACTTC. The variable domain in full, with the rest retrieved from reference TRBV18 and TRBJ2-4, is NAGVMQNPRHLVRRRGQEARLRCSPMKGHSHVYWYRQLPEEGLKFMVYLQKENIIDESGMPKERFSAEFPKEGPSILRIQQVVRGDSAAYFCASSFGQENIQYFGAGTRLSVL.

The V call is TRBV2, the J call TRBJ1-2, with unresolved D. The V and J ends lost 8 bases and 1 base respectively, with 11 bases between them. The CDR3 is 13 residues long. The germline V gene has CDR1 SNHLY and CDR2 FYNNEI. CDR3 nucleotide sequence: TGTGCCAGCGGGGAGAACTTTAACTATGGCTACACCTTC. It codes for CASGENFNYGYTF.

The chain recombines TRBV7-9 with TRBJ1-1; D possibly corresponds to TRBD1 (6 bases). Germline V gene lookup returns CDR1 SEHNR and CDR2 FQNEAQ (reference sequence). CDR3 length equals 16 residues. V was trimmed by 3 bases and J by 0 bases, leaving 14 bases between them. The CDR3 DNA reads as TGTGCCAGCAGCTTCGGGGTAGGACAGCTGAACACTGAAGCTTTCTTT. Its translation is CASSFGVGQLNTEAFF. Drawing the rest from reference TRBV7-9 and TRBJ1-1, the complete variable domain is DTGVSQNPRHKITKRGQNVTFRCDPISEHNRLYWYRQTLGQGPEFLTYFQNEAQLEKSRLLSDRFSAERPKGSFSTLEIQRTEQGDSAMYLCASSFGVGQLNTEAFFGQGTRLTVV.

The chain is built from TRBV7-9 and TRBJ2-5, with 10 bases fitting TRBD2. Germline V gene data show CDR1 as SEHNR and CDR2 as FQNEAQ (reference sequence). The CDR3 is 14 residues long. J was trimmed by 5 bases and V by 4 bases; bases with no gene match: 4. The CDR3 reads CASSYYSGGETQYF. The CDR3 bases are TGTGCCAGCAGCTATTATAGCGGGGGGGAGACCCAGTACTTC.

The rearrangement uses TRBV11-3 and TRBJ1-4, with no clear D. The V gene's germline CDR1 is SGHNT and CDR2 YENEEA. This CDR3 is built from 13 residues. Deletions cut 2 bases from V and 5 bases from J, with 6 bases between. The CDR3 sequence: CASSLISNEKLFF. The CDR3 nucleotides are TGTGCCAGCAGCTTAATCTCCAATGAAAAACTGTTTTTT.

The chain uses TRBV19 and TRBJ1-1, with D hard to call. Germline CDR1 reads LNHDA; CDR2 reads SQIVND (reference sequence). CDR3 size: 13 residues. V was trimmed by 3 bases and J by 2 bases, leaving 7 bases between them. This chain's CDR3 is CASSMALNTEAFF. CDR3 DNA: TGTGCCAGTAGTATGGCCCTCAACACTGAAGCTTTCTTT.

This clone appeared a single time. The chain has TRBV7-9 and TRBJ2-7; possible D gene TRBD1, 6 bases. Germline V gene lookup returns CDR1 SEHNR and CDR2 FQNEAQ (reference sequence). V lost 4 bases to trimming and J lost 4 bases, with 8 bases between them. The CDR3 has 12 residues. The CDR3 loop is CASSSTGYEQYF. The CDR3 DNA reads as TGTGCCAGCAGCTCGACAGGTTACGAGCAGTACTTC.

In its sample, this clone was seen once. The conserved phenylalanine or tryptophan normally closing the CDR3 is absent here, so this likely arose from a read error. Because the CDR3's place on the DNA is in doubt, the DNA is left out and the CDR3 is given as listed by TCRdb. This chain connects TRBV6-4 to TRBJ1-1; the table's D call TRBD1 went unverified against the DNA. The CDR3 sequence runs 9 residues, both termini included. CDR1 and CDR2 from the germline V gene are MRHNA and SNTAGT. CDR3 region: CASRPRQDL.

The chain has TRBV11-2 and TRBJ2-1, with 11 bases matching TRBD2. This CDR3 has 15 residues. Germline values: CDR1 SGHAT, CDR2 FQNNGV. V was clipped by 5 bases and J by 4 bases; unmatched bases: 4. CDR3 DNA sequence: TGTGCCAGCAGCCCTGGGACTAGCGGATACAATGAGCAGTTCTTC. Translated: CASSPGTSGYNEQFF.

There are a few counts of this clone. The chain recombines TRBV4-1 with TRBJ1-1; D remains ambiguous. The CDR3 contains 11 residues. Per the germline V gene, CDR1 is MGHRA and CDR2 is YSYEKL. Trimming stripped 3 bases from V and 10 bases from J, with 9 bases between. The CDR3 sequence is CASSHGGRAFF. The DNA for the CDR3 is TGCGCCAGCAGCCACGGAGGGAGAGCTTTCTTT.

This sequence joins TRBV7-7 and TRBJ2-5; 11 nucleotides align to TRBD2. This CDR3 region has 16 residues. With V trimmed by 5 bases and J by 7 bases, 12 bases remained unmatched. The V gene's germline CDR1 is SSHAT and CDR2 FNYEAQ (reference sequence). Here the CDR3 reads CASSPGLAGGIRTQYF. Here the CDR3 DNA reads TGTGCCAGCAGCCCCGGGCTAGCGGGGGGAATTCGGACCCAGTACTTC. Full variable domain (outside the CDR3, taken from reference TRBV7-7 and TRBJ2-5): GAGVSQSPRYKVTKRGQDVTLRCDPISSHATLYWYQQALGQGPEFLTYFNYEAQPDKSGLPSDRFSAERPEGSISTLTIQRTEQRDSAMYRCASSPGLAGGIRTQYFGPGTRLLVL.

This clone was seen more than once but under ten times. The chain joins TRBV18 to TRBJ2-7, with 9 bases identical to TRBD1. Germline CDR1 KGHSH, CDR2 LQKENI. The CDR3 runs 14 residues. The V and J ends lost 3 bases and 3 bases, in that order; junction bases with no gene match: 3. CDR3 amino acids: CASSPRQGVYEQYF. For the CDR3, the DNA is TGTGCCAGCTCACCGAGACAGGGGGTCTACGAGCAGTACTTC.

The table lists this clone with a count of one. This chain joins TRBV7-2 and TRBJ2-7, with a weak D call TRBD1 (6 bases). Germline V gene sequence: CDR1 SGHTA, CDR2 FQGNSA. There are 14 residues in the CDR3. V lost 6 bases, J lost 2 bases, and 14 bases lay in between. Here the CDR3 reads CASRGPRGTYEQYF. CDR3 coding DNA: TGTGCCAGCAGGGGCCCTAGGGGGACCTACGAGCAGTACTTC.

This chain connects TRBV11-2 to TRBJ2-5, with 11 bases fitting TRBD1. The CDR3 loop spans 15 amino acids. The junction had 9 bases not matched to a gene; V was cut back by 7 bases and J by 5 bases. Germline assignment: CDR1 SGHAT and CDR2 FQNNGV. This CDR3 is CASTQGQGAWETQYF. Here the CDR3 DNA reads TGTGCCAGCACCCAAGGACAGGGGGCATGGGAGACCCAGTACTTC.

CDR3 nucleotides: TGTGCCAGCAGTTCACGGGACTTTAACAACTACTTAGCCAAAAACATTCAGTACTTC. Protein product: CASSSRDFNNYLAKNIQYF. This chain connects TRBV28 to TRBJ2-4, with D maybe TRBD2 (6 bases). The V gene's germline CDR1 is MDHEN and CDR2 SYDVKM. The CDR3 length is 19 residues. The germline V and J ends were trimmed by 4 bases and 0 bases, with 22 bases remaining between them.

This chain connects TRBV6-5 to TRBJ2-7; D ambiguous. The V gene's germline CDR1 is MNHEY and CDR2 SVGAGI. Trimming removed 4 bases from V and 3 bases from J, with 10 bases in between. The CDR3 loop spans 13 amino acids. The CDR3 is CASSSLNYYEQYF. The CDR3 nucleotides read TGTGCCAGCAGTTCCCTAAACTACTACGAGCAGTACTTC.

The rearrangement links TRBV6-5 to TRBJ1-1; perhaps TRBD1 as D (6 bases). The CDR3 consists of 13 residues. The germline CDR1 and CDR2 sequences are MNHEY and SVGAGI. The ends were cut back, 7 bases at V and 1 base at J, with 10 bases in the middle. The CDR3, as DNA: TGTGCCAGCACTCAAGGGGGGAACACTGAAGCTTTCTTT. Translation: CASTQGGNTEAFF.

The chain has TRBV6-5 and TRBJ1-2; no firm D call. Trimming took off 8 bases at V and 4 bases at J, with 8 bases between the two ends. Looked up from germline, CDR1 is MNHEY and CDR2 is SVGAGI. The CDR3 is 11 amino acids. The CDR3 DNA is TGTGCCAGCCACGCCGGCTATGGCTACACCTTC. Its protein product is CASHAGYGYTF.